This TCR beta chain was retrieved from a study of tumor and adjacent non-tumor tissue in lung cancer. Study in general: Stage I to III disease affected roughly ten men and 5 women aged roughly 31 to 76. Each sample yielded approximately 4 million productive TCRbeta reads on average.

Three rounds of nested PCR, following a modified ARM-PCR protocol, produced the TCRbeta library. TCRdb itself ran the multiplex PCR reads through MiXCR, one entry per CDR3 protein. The sample holds about 110,000 distinct CDR3 sequences, about 61% seen once. Overall study results and limits: Shorter survival was associated with higher TCR diversity in tumors. Top 100 clones took a larger repertoire share in normal lung.

No cell sorting was done before RNA was extracted from the tissue. More than 3 cm separated this lung sample from the edge of the tumor. On this clonotype: Its antigen remains unidentified.

Germline CDR1 is DFQATT and CDR2 is SNEGSKA (reference sequence). The CDR3 is made up of 13 amino acids. The chain has TRBV20-1 and TRBJ2-1; D gene ambiguous. Material: distant non-tumor lung tissue. The receptor comes from a man in his 60s with non-small cell lung cancer. The CDR3 loop is CSWVYCSYNEQFF. For the CDR3, the DNA is TGCAGCTGGGTTTACTGCTCATACAATGAGCAGTTCTTC.